The 9 T cell receptor beta chains presented below share a single source sample, sequenced in a study of identical twins. TCRdb passed the 5' RACE reads through MiXCR, listing each CDR3 protein once. The sample has 200,000 to 250,000 distinct CDR3 sequences; 6% to 8.5% are singletons. The sample was also linked to a second study, of yellow fever vaccine responses in identical twins.

Sequences were obtained from CD8+ T cells sorted from blood. The receptors originated from a woman under 30 in good health.

This clonotype has only a few counts. The chain is built from TRBV20-1 and TRBJ1-2; no clear D. This CDR3 spans 14 amino acids. V was shortened by 0 bases and J by 0 bases, with 8 bases between the two germline ends. The germline V gene has CDR1 DFQATT and CDR2 SNEGSKA (reference sequence). The CDR3 region is CSARDLAANYGYTF. The CDR3 DNA sequence: TGCAGTGCTAGAGATTTGGCAGCTAACTATGGCTACACCTTC.

The chain recombines TRBV11-2 with TRBJ1-1; perhaps TRBD1 as D (5 bases). The CDR3 contains 13 residues. V was cut by 6 bases and J by 6 bases, with 14 bases left in between. Germline CDR1 reads SGHAT; CDR2 reads FQNNGV. CDR3 region: CASSLTRGPEAFF. The CDR3 region has the DNA TGTGCCAGCAGTCTTACTCGGGGCCCTGAAGCTTTCTTT.

V is TRBV3-1 and J is TRBJ2-7; possibly TRBD2 for D (5 bases). The V gene lost 0 bases and the J gene lost 7 bases, with 19 bases spanning the gap. The CDR3 has 16 amino acids. Germline V CDR1 and CDR2: LGHDT, YNNKEL (reference sequence). CDR3 nucleotides: TGTGCCAGCAGCCAAGATCCCCCCCAGGCCCCGGGGGAGCAGTACTTC. Translating gives CASSQDPPQAPGEQYF.

This chain links TRBV28 with TRBJ1-1; D not resolved. Germline V gene sequence: CDR1 MDHEN, CDR2 SYDVKM. V lost 4 bases and J 0 bases, leaving 12 bases between the germline ends. The CDR3 covers 15 residues. Here the CDR3 DNA reads TGTGCCAGCAGTTCTCCTAGGGTGATGAACACTGAAGCTTTCTTT. This encodes CASSSPRVMNTEAFF.

In this sample, this clonotype turned up many times. The rearrangement links TRBV7-3 to TRBJ2-3, with D tentatively TRBD2 (6 bases). CDR1 and CDR2 from the germline V gene are SGHTA and FQGTGA. The CDR3 is 14 amino acids. Trimming cost V 0 bases and J 5 bases, with 9 bases left between them. The CDR3 region is CASSLTSGLDTQYF. CDR3 DNA sequence: TGTGCCAGCAGCTTAACTAGCGGCTTAGATACGCAGTATTTT.

The table lists this clonotype with many counts. This chain uses TRBV5-5 with TRBJ2-1; 11 bases are a match to TRBD2. V trimming: 1 base; J trimming: 12 bases; junction bases outside the gene matches: 15. The germline CDR1 and CDR2 sequences are SGHKS and YYEKEE (reference sequence). The CDR3 extends over 17 amino acids. The CDR3 DNA reads as TGTGCCAGCAGCTTGTACCCCGGGACTAGCGGCCCTACCCGGCAGTTCTTC. Encoded protein: CASSLYPGTSGPTRQFF.

This clonotype was detected ten times or more. This chain uses TRBV28 with TRBJ2-5; D is unresolved. The CDR3 extends over 11 amino acids. The V gene's germline CDR1 is MDHEN and CDR2 SYDVKM. The V end was cut by 7 bases, the J end by 3 bases, with 6 bases between. The CDR3 protein is CASINEETQYF. The CDR3 coding sequence is TGTGCCAGCATAAATGAAGAGACCCAGTACTTC. The full variable domain, completed using reference TRBV28 and TRBJ2-5, is DVKVTQSSRYLVKRTGEKVFLECVQDMDHENMFWYRQDPGLGLRLIYFSYDVKMKEKGDIPEGYSVSREKKERFSLILESASTNQTSMYLCASINEETQYFGPGTRLLVL.

This clonotype was seen a few times. The CDR3 nucleotides read TGTGCCACCAGTGATTGGACAGGTTACAATGAGCAGTTCTTC. It is translated as CATSDWTGYNEQFF. The gene calls are TRBV24-1 and TRBJ2-1, with 7 bases identical to TRBD1. The CDR3 contains 14 residues. CDR1 is KGHDR, CDR2 SFDVKD, per germline. Trimming at V came to 2 bases and at J to 4 bases, leaving 1 base not matched to a gene.

CDR3 region: CSASEQDSNQPQHF. The CDR3 nucleotides are TGCAGTGCTAGTGAGCAGGATAGCAATCAGCCCCAGCATTTT. The genes are TRBV20-1 and TRBJ1-5; D not certain. This CDR3 has 14 amino acids. CDR1 and CDR2 from the germline V gene are DFQATT and SNEGSKA (reference sequence). V shed 3 bases and J shed 0 bases, with 9 bases lying between them.